Following are 6 T cell receptor beta chains from one sample sequenced in a study of spatial heterogeneity in lung cancer. A single record per CDR3 protein comes from TCRdb applying MiXCR to the 5' RACE reads. The table includes over 6,500 distinct CDR3 sequences, roughly 5.2% detected once. The time point denotes: sample taken at primary tumor resection. The sequenced material consisted of unsorted whole RNA from tumor, nontumor lung or frozen PBMC. Sequenced material: normal lung tissue next to the tumor, taken at surgery. These TCRs come from a female donor with early-stage non-small cell lung cancer.

This clonotype was counted at least ten times. This beta chain was picked up by a library intended for alpha chains and is off target, so its count carries little meaning. The chain couples TRBV6-1 to TRBJ2-1, with 9 bases that match TRBD2. Per the germline V gene, CDR1 is MNHNS and CDR2 is SASEGT. The CDR3 contains 12 residues. Trimming at V came to 1 base and at J to 14 bases, leaving 3 bases not matched to a gene. In nucleotides, the CDR3 is TGTGCCAGCAGTGAAGTCGGGACTAGCAAGTTCTTC. This gives the protein CASSEVGTSKFF.

Sample share makes this clonotype medium-sized. This beta chain appears as a stray read in a library generated for alpha chains; its size is not informative. The rearrangement links TRBV6-6 to TRBJ2-7; D gene uncertain. CDR1 MNHNY and CDR2 SVGAGI come from the germline V gene (reference sequence). The germline V and J ends were trimmed by 3 bases and 0 bases, with 9 bases remaining between them. There are 14 residues in the CDR3. This CDR3 is CASSYGLGSYEQYF. CDR3 bases: TGTGCCAGCAGTTATGGATTAGGCTCCTACGAGCAGTACTTC.

This clonotype is large. Little can be read into the size of this beta chain, an off-target read in a library designed for alpha chains. The chain links TRBV5-6 to TRBJ2-3; D is possibly TRBD2 (6 bases). The ends were cut back, 4 bases at V and 1 base at J, with 13 bases in the middle. The CDR3 has 15 amino acids. Per the germline V gene, CDR1 is SGHDT and CDR2 is YYEEEE. DNA of the CDR3: TGTGCCAGCAGCGGAATGGGGGAGGGCACAGATACGCAGTATTTT. Its translation is CASSGMGEGTDTQYF.

As concerns this clonotype: As an off-target read in a library built for alpha chains, this beta chain has a frequency of little significance. This chain uses TRBV18 with TRBJ2-1; D gene ambiguous. The CDR3 runs to 14 residues. The V end was cut by 0 bases, the J end by 7 bases, with 10 bases between. CDR1 KGHSH and CDR2 LQKENI come from the germline V gene. The CDR3 DNA reads as TGTGCCAGCTCACCACCTAAGATCCTTAATGAGCAGTTCTTC. This sequence encodes CASSPPKILNEQFF.

Worth noting for this clonotype: This beta chain lies outside the target of a library built for alpha chains; its clone size means little. CDR3 nucleotides: TGTGCCAGCAGCTTACCCGGACTAGACGGGGAGACCCAGTACTTC. Translation: CASSLPGLDGETQYF. This chain connects TRBV7-3 to TRBJ2-5, with 7 bases fitting TRBD2. Germline trimming cut 2 bases from V and 5 bases from J; bases unmatched to any gene: 8. The V gene's germline CDR1 is SGHTA and CDR2 FQGTGA. This CDR3 has 15 amino acids.

This clonotype was seen ten or more times. With the library built for alpha chains, this beta chain is off target and its frequency is not meaningful. This chain connects TRBV9 to TRBJ2-3, with 7 bases aligning to TRBD2. Germline V gene sequence: CDR1 SGDLS, CDR2 YYNGEE. This CDR3 is 15 amino acids long. V lost 2 bases and J lost 7; bases outside the gene matches: 10. This CDR3 is CASSVGGSPGYTQYF. Written as DNA, the CDR3 is TGTGCCAGCAGCGTCGGGGGGAGCCCGGGGTATACGCAGTATTTT.